Sequencing of this T cell receptor (beta chain) was carried out in a study of human T cells and chemical hapten exposure. Study at large: Variation in per-sample TCR yields came mainly from small pooled library volume differences.

The library attached unique molecular identifiers to individual cDNA molecules. Authors' methods: A per-sample median of 95,638 TCRs was observed, with counts ranging from about 23,224 to 690,600. Each CDR3 protein is one row after TCRdb ran MiXCR on the reads. TCRdb, not the original authors, processed these V and J calls. The repertoire consists of roughly 120,000 distinct CDR3 sequences, with roughly 8.5% occurring once and the leading ten covering 1.1% to 1.5%. The V gene lost 6 bases and the J gene lost 5 bases, with 10 bases spanning the gap. CDR1 and CDR2 (germline): SEHNR, FQNEAQ (reference sequence). The CDR3 covers 12 residues. This clonotype has only a few counts. Its antigen is currently unknown. The starting material, unfractionated whole blood, was used for total RNA extraction. Study-level results: Among TCRs, those above 1 in 1000 frequency were unaffected by DPC sensitization.

The TCR was taken from a human donor in good health. Some clones in this sample may be carry-over from other donors' samples. The chain carries TRBV7-9 and TRBJ2-5; no definite D call. Sequenced input: whole blood. The DNA of the CDR3 is TGTGCCAGCAGTCTCCTTTTGGAGACCCAGTACTTC. Encoded protein: CASSLLLETQYF.